This TCR beta chain appears in the sequencing data of a study of blood T cell repertoires in COVID-19. Study context: The origin of the acute and convalescent COVID-19 samples was the United States, Italy and Spain.

In its sample, this clone is medium-sized. Using immunoSEQ multiplex PCR, the repertoire was profiled, and TCRdb retains in-frame clones only, with some absent. The sample comprises about 70,000 clones, 80% to 90% of which are singletons, and roughly 7.6% rests with the top ten. Specimen: peripheral blood. This sequence originates from a man aged 50-59 years with active COVID-19.

The CDR3 region is CASSRTGDHSPLHF. The CDR3 DNA reads TGTGCCAGCAGCCGGACAGGCGACCATTCACCCCTCCACTTT. The V gene is TRBV6-2 or TRBV6-3, the J gene TRBJ1-6; 7 positions agree with TRBD1. CDR1 MNHEY and CDR2 SVGEGT come from the germline V gene. This CDR3 has 14 residues. Trimming cost V 6 bases and J 8 bases; bases outside gene matches: 7.